This T cell receptor (beta chain) is from a study of T cell responses to AZD1222 COVID-19 vaccine. TCRdb's copy holds only in-frame clones and misses some; the assay was immunoSEQ multiplex PCR. The profile covers approximately 140,000 clones, with approximately 88% appearing a single time and under 3.5% taken by the ten largest. The length of the CDR3 is 15 residues. CDR1 and CDR2 from the germline V gene are SGHNT and YYREEE (reference sequence). V shed 4 bases, J shed 5 bases, and the junction held 8 bases outside the gene matches. The material sequenced was peripheral blood, taken on day 0 of AZD1222 vaccination. This clonotype was obtained from an adult in good health. This chain connects TRBV5-4 to TRBJ1-1, with 10 bases fitting TRBD1. The CDR3 coding sequence is TGTGCCAGCAGCCTCCCTGGACAGGGGGGGACTGAAGCTTTCTTT. Its protein product is CASSLPGQGGTEAFF. Looking up the rest from reference TRBV5-4 and TRBJ1-1 gives the full variable domain: ETGVTQSPTHLIKTRGQQVTLRCSSQSGHNTVSWYQQALGQGPQFIFQYYREEENGRGNFPPRFSGLQFPNYSSELNVNALELDDSALYLCASSLPGQGGTEAFFGQGTRLTVV.